This T cell receptor (beta chain) derives from a study of blood T cell repertoires in COVID-19. Study as a whole: Acute and convalescent COVID-19 specimens originated in the United States, Italy and Spain.

The repertoire was sequenced with immunoSEQ multiplex PCR; TCRdb's copy has only in-frame clones and lacks some. The repertoire consists of around 100,000 clones, with roughly nine tenths occurring once and the leading ten covering 32%. This TCR came from a woman at least 80 years old with acute or convalescent COVID-19. Sequences were obtained from peripheral blood.

Written as DNA, the CDR3 is TGTGCCAGCAGCTTAGAGGCTAGCGGACAAGAGACCCAGTACTTC. It translates to CASSLEASGQETQYF. V gene TRBV7-9 combines with J gene TRBJ2-5; the match to TRBD2 covers 7 bases. V dropped 1 base and J dropped 2; count of bases not matched to a gene: 4. CDR3 length: 15 residues. The germline V gene encodes CDR1 SEHNR and CDR2 FQNEAQ (reference sequence). The full variable domain, with the rest looked up from reference TRBV7-9 and TRBJ2-5, is DTGVSQNPRHKITKRGQNVTFRCDPISEHNRLYWYRQTLGQGPEFLTYFQNEAQLEKSRLLSDRFSAERPKGSFSTLEIQRTEQGDSAMYLCASSLEASGQETQYFGPGTRLLVL.